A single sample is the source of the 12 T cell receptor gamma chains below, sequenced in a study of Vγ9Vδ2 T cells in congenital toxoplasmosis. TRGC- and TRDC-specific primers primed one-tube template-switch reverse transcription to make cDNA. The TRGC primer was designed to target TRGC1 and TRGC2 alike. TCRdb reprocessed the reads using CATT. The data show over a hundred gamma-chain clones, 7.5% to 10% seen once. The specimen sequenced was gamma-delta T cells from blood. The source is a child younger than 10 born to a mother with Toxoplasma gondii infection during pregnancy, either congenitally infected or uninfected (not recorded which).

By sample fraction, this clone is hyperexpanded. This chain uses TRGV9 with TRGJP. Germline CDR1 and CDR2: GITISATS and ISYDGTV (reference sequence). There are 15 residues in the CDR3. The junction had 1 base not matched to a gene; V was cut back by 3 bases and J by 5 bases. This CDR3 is CALWEKELGKKIKVF. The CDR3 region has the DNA TGTGCCTTGTGGGAGAAAGAGTTGGGCAAAAAAATCAAGGTATTT.

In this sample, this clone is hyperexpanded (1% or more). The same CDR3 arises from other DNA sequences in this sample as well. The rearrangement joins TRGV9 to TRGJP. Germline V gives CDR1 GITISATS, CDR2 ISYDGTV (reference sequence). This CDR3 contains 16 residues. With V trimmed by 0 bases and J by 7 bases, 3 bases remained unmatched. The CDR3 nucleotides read TGTGCCTTGTGGGAGGTGCTCGAGTTGGGCAAAAAAATCAAGGTATTT. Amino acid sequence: CALWEVLELGKKIKVF.

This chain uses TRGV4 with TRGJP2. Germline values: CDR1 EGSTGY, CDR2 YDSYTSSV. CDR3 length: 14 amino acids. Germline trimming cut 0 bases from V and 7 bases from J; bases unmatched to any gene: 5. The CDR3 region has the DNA TGTGCCACCTGGGATGGGCGGTTTGATTGGATCAAGACGTTT. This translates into CATWDGRFDWIKTF.

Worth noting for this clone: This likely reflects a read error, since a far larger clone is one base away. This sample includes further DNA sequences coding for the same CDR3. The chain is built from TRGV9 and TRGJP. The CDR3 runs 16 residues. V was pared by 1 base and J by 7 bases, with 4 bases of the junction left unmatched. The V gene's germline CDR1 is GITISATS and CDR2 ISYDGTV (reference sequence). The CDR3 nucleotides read TGTGCCTTGTGGGAGGTACTCGAGTTGGGCAAAAAAATCAAGGTATTT. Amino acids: CALWEVLELGKKIKVF.

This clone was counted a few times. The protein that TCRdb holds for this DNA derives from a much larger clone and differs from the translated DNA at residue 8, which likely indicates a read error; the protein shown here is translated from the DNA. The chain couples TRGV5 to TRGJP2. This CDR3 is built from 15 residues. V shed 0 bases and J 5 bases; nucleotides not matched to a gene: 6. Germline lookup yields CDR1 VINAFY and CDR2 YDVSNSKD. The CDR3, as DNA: TGTGCCACCTGGGACAGGCCTGTAAGTGATTGGATCAAGACGTTT. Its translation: CATWDRPVSDWIKTF.

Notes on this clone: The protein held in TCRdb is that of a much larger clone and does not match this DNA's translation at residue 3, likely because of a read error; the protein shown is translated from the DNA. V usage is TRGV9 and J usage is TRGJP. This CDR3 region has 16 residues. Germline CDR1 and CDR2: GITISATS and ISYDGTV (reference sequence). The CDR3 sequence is CASWEVLELGKKIKVF. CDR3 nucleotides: TGTGCCTCGTGGGAGGTGCTCGAGTTGGGCAAAAAAATCAAGGTATTT.

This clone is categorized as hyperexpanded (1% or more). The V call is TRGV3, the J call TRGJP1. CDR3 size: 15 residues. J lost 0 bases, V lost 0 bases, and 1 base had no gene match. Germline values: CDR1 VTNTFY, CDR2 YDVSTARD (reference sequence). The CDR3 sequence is CATWDRNTTGWFKIF. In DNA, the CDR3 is TGTGCCACCTGGGACAGGAATACCACTGGTTGGTTCAAGATATTT.

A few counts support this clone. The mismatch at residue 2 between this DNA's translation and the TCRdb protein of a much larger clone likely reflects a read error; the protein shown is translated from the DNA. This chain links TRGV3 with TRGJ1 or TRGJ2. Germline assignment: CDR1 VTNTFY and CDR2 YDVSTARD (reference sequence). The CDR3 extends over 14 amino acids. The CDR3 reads CTTWDRRHNYKKLF. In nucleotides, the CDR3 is TGTACCACCTGGGACAGGCGCCATAATTATAAGAAACTCTTT.

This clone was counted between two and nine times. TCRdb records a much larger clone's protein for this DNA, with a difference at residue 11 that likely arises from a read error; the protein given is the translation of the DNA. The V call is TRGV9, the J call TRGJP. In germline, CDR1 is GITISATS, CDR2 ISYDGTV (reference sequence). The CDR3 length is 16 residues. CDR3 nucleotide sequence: TGTGCCTTGTGGGAGAGTCAAGAGTTGGGCGAAAAAATCAAGGTATTT. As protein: CALWESQELGEKIKVF.

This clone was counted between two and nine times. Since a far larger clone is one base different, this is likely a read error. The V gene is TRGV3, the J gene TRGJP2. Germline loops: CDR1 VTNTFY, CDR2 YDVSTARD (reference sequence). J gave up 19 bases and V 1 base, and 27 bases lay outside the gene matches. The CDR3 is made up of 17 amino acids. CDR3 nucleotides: TGTGCCACCTGGGACAGACCCGCGTTGAAGTGGCAGTGGATCGGGACGTTT. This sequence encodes CATWDRPALKWQWIGTF.

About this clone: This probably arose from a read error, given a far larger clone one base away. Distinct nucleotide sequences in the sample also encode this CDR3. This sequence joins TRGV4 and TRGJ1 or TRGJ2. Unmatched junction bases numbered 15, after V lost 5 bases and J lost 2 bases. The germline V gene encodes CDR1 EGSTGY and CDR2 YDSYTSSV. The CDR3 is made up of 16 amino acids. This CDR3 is CATWGYPTLDYYKKLF. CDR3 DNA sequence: TGTGCCACCTGGGGCTACCCGACCCTAGATTATTATAAGAAACTCTTT.

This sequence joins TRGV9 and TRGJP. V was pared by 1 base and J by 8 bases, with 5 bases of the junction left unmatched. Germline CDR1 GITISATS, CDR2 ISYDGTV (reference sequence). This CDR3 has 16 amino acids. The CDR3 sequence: CALWEVQQLGKKIKVF. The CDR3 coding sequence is TGTGCCTTGTGGGAGGTCCAACAGTTGGGCAAAAAAATCAAGGTATTT.